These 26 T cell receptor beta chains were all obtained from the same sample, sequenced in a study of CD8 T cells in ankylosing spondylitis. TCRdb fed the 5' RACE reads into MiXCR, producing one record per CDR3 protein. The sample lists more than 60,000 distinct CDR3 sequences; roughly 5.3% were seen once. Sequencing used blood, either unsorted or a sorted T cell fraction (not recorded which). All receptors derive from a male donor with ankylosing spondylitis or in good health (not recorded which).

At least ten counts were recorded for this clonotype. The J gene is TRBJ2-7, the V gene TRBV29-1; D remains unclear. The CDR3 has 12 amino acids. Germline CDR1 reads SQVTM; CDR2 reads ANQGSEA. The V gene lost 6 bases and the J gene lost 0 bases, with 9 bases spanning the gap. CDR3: CSVGRSSYEQYF. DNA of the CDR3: TGCAGCGTCGGACGGAGCTCCTACGAGCAGTACTTC.

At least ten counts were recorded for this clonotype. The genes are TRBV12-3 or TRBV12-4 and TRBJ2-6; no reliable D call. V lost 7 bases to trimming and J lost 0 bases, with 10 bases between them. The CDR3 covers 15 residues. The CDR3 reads CASTPLLSGANVLTF. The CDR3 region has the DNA TGTGCCAGCACCCCGTTACTCTCTGGGGCCAACGTCCTGACTTTC.

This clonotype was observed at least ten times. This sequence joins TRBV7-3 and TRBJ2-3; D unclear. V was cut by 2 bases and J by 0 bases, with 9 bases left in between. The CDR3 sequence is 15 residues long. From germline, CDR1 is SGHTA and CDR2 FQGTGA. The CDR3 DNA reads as TGTGCCAGCAGCTTAGCTCTGGTTAGCACAGATACGCAGTATTTT. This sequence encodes CASSLALVSTDTQYF.

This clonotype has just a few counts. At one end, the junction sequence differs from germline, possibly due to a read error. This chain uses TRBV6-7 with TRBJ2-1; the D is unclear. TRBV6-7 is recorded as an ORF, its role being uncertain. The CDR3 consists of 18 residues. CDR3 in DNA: TGTGCCTGCAGTTTAGCCCCGGAGTGGGGAAGCTCCTACAATGAGCAGTTCTTC. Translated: CACSLAPEWGSSYNEQFF.

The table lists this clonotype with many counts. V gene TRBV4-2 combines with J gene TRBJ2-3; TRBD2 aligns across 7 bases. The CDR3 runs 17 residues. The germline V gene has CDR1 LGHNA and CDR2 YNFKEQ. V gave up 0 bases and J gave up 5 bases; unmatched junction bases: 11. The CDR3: CASSQDTSRGGLDTQYF. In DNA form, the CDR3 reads TGTGCCAGCAGCCAAGATACCTCTCGCGGGGGACTAGATACGCAGTATTTT.

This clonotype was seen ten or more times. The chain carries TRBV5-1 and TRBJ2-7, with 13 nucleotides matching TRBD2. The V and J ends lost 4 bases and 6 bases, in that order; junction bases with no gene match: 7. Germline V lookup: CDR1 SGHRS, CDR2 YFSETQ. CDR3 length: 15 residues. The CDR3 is CASSQGLAGRVEQYF. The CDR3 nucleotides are TGCGCCAGCAGCCAGGGACTAGCGGGGAGGGTCGAGCAGTACTTC.

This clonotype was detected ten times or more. This CDR3 reads CASSEAFDLREAFF. DNA for the CDR3: TGTGCCAGCAGTGAAGCTTTCGACCTCAGGGAAGCTTTCTTT. The rearrangement uses TRBV6-1 and TRBJ1-1; D call uncertain. V lost 0 bases, J lost 8 bases, and 13 bases lay in between. The CDR3 runs 14 residues. CDR1 is MNHNS, CDR2 SASEGT, per germline.

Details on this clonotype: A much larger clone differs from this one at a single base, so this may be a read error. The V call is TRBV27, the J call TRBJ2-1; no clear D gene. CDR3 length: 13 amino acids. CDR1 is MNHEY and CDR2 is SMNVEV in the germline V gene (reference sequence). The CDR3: CASSLQLNNEKFF. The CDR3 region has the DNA TGTGCCAGCAGTCTACAATTGAACAATGAGAAGTTCTTC.

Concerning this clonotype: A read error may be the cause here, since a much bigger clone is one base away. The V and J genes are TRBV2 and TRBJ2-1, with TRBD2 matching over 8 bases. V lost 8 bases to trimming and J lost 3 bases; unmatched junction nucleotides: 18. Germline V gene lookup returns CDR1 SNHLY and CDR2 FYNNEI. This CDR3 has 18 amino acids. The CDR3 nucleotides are TGTGCCAGCTGTTCCCTTCGCGGTACTAGCGGACTCTACAATGAGCAGTTCTTC. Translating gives CASCSLRGTSGLYNEQFF.

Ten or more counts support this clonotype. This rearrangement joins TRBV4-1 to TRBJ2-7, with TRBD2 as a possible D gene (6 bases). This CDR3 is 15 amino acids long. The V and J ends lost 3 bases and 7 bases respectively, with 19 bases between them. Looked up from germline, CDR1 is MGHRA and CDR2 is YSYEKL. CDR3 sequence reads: CASSQGFGGLGEQYF. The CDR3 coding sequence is TGCGCCAGCAGCCAGGGATTTGGGGGGTTGGGGGAGCAGTACTTC.

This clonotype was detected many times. The CDR3 nucleotides are TGTGCCAGCAGCCGGCCGGCAGGGTCTGGCACAGATACGCAGTATTTT. Translation gives CASSRPAGSGTDTQYF. V gene TRBV21-1 combines with J gene TRBJ2-3; the D segment call TRBD2 is taken from the table without a DNA check. TRBV21-1 has pseudogene status. This CDR3 spans 16 amino acids.

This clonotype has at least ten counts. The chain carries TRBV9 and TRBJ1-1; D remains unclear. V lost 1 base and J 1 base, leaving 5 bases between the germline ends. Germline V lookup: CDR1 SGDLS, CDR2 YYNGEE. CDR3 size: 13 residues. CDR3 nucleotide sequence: TGTGCCAGCAGCGTAAACCCGAACACTGAAGCTTTCTTT. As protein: CASSVNPNTEAFF.

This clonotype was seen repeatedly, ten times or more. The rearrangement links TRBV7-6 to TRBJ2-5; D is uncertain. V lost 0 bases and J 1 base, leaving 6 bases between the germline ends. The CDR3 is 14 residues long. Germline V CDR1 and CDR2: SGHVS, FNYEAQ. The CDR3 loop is CASSLAGSQETQYF. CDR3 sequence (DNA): TGTGCCAGCAGCTTAGCGGGAAGCCAAGAGACCCAGTACTTC.

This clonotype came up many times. CDR3 sequence (DNA): TGCAGCGTTGAGGGACAGGGGAACGAGCAGTACTTC. Amino acids: CSVEGQGNEQYF. The gene calls are TRBV29-1 and TRBJ2-7, with 10 positions matching TRBD1. There are 12 residues in the CDR3. The trim removed 3 bases at V and 5 bases at J, leaving 1 base unmatched. CDR1 and CDR2 from the germline V gene are SQVTM and ANQGSEA.

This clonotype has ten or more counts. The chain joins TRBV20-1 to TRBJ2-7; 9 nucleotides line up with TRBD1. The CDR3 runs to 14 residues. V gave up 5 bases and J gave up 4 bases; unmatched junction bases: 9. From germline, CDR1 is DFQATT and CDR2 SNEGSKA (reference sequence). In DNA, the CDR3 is TGCAGTGCTCATCCACAGGGGGCTGCGTACGAGCAGTACTTC. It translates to CSAHPQGAAYEQYF.

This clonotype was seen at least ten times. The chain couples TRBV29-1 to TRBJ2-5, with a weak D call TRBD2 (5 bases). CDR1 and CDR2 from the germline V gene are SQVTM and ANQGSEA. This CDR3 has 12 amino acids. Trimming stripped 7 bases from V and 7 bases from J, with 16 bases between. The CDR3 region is CSATEAGGTQYF. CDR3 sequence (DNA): TGCAGCGCGACGGAGGCAGGCGGGACCCAGTACTTC.

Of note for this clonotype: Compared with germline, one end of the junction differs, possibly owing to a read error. DNA of the CDR3: TGTGCCAGCAGCCTTGTTACGCACGGGCGCGGCGGGAAGCTGTTTTTT. Translated, it gives CASSLVTHGRGGKLFF. V is TRBV27 and J is TRBJ2-2; a possible D gene is TRBD2 (6 bases). The CDR3 loop spans 16 amino acids. Germline CDR1 and CDR2: MNHEY and SMNVEV (reference sequence).

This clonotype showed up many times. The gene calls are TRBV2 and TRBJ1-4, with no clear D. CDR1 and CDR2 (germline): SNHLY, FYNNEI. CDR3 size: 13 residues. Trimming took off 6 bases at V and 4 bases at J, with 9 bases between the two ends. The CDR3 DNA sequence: TGTGCCAGCAGGTCAGAGGGTAATGAAAAACTGTTTTTT. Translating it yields CASRSEGNEKLFF.

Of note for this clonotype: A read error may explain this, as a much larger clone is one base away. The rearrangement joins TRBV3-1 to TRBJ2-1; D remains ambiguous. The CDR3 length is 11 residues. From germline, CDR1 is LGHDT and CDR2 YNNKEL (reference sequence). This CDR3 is CTSTLDNEQFF. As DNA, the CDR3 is TGTACCAGCACCCTAGACAATGAGCAGTTCTTC.

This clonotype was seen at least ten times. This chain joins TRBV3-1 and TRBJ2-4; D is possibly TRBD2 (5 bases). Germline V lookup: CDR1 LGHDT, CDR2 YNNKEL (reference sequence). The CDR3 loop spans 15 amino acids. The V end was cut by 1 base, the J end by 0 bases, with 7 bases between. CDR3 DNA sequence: TGTGCCAGCAGCCAAGTTGGAGGAGCCAAAAACATTCAGTACTTC. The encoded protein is CASSQVGGAKNIQYF.

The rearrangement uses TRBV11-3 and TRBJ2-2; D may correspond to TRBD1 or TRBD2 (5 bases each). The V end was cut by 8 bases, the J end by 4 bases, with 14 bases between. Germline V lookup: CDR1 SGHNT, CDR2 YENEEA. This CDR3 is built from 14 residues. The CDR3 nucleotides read TGTGCCAGCGGGCAGGGACCCGCCACCGGGGAGCTGTTTTTT. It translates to CASGQGPATGELFF.

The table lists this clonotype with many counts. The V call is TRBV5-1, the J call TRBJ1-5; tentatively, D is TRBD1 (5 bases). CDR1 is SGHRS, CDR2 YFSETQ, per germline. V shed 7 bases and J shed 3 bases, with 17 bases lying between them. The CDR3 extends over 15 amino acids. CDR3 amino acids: CASGITQGNNQPQHF. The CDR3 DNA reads TGCGCCAGCGGTATAACTCAGGGAAACAATCAGCCCCAGCATTTT.

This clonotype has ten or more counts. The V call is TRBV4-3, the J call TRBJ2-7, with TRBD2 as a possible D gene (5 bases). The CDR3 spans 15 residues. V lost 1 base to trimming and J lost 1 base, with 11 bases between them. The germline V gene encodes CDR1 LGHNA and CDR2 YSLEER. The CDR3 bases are TGCGCCAGCAGCCAAGTGAGGCTAGCTTCCTACGAGCAGTACTTC. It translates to CASSQVRLASYEQYF.

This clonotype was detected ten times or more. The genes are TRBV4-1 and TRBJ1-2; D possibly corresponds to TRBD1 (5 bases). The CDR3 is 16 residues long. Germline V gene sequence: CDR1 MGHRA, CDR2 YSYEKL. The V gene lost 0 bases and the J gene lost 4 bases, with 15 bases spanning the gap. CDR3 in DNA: TGCGCCAGCAGCCAAGACCCTCGGGACTTCTTCTATGGCTACACCTTC. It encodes CASSQDPRDFFYGYTF.

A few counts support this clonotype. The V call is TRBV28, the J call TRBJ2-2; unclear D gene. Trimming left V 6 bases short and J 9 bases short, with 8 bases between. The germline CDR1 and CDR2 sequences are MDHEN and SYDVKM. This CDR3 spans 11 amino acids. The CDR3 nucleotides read TGTGCCAGCAGCCCCCGCCGGGAGCTGTTTTTT. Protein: CASSPRRELFF.

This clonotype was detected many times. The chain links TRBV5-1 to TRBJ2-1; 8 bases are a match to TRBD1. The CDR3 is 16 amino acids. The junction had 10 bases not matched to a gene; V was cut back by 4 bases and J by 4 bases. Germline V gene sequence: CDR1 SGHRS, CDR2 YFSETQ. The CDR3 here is CASSLDRGSLYNEQFF. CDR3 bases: TGCGCCAGCAGCCTAGACAGGGGATCCTTGTACAATGAGCAGTTCTTC.